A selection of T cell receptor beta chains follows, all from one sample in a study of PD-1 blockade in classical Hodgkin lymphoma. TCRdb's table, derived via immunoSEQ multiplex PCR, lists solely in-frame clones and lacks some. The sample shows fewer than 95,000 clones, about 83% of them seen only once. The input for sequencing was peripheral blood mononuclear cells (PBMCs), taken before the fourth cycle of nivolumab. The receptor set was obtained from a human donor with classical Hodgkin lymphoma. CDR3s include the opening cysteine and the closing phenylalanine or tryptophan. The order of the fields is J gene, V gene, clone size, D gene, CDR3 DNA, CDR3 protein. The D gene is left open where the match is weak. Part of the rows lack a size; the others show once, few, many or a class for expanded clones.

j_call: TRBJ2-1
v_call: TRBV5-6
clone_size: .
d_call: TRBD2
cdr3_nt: TGTGCCAGCAGCTTGGGACTAGCTAGCAATGAGCAGTTCTTC
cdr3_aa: CASSLGLASNEQFF

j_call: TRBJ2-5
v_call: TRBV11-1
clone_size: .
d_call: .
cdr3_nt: TGTGCCAGCAGCGGCGGCCCTCGGGGTGTGGGAGAGACCCAGTACTTC
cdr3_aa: CASSGGPRGVGETQYF

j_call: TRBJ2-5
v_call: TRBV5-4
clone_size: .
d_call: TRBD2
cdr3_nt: TGTGCCAGCAGCCTAGGGACTAGCGGAGTGCAAGAGACCCAGTACTTC
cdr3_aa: CASSLGTSGVQETQYF

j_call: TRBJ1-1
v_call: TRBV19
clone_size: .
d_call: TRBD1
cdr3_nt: TGTGCCAGTATCAGAGACAGGGCAAACACTGAAGCTTTCTTT
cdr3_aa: CASIRDRANTEAFF

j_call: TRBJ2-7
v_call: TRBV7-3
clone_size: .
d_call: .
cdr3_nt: TGTGCCAGCAGCTTAGGACAGCCAGGCTCCTACGAGCAGTACTTC
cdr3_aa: CASSLGQPGSYEQYF

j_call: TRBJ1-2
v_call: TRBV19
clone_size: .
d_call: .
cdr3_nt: TGTGCCAGTAGTTTTACGAACTATGGCTACACCTTC
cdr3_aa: CASSFTNYGYTF

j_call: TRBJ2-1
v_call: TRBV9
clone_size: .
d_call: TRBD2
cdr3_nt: TGTGCCAGCAGCGTAGGGGCTAGCGGGAACTCCTACAATGAGCAGTTCTTC
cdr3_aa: CASSVGASGNSYNEQFF

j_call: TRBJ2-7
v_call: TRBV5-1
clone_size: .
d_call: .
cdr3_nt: TGCGCCAGCAGCTGGCAGGGGTTCGAGCAGTACTTC
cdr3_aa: CASSWQGFEQYF

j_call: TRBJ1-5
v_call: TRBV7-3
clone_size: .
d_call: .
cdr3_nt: TGTGCCAGCAGCTTGGATTACAATCAGCCCCAGCATTTT
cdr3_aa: CASSLDYNQPQHF

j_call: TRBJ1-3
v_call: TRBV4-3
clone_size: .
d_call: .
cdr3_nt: TGCGCCAGCAGCCAAGATCGGCCAGGGGCAGGGCTTAGGACGGACACCATATATTTT
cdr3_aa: CASSQDRPGAGLRTDTIYF

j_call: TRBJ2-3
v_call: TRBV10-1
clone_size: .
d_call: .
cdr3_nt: TGCGCTACTCGGCCGGGACTCAGCACAGATACGCAGTATTTT
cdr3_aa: CATRPGLSTDTQYF

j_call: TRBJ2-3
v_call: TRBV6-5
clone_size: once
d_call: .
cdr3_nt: TGTGCCAGCAGTTACACCTTTACCTCCTACACAGATACGCAGTATTTT
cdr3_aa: CASSYTFTSYTDTQYF

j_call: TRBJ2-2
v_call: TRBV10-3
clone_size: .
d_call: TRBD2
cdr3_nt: TGTGCCATCAGTGAGTCGGCTAGCGGGAGTCCGACCGGGGAGCTGTTTTTT
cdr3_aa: CAISESASGSPTGELFF

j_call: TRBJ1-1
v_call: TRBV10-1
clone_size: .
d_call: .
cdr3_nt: TGCGCCAGCAGTGCTTTGCAGGGGAACACTGAAGCTTTCTTT
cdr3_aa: CASSALQGNTEAFF

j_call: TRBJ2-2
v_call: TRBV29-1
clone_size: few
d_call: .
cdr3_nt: TGCAGCGTTGAGATACCCGCGAACACCGGGGAGCTGTTTTTT
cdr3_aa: CSVEIPANTGELFF

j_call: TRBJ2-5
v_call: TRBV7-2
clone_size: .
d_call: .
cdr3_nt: TGTGCCAGCAGCTCCAGGACTGGGGGGGAGACCCAGTACTTC
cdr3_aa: CASSSRTGGETQYF

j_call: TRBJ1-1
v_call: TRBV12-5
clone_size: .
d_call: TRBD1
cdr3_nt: TGTGCTAGTGACCACCGGGACAGGGGCCACACTGAAGCTTTCTTT
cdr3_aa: CASDHRDRGHTEAFF

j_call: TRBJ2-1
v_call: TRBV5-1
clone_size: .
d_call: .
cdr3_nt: TGCGCCAGCAGCTTGGGGGGTGGTGGCTCCTACAATGAGCAGTTCTTC
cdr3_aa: CASSLGGGGSYNEQFF

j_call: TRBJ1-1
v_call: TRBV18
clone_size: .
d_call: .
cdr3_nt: TGTGCCAGCTCGTTACAGGAAGGCACTGAAGCTTTCTTT
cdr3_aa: CASSLQEGTEAFF

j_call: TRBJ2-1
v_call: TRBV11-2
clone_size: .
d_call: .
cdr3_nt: TGTGCCAGCAGCTTAGGGACGTCCTACAATGAGCAGTTCTTC
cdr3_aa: CASSLGTSYNEQFF